The T cell receptor beta chain under discussion was sequenced for a study of T cell responses to AZD1222 COVID-19 vaccine (dated by TCRdb to 2020 to 2022). Context from the whole study: AZD1222 recipients whose second dose came at about 4 weeks and those whose second dose came at about 12 weeks were combined into one group, since spike-specific TCR depth and breadth did not differ between the two schedules. Trial participants were enrolled by age into 18-55, 56-69 and 70-plus year subgroups, with 148, 28 and 57 TCR-sequenced participants respectively. A total of approximately 240 trial participants underwent TCR sequencing, of whom roughly 210 received two doses of AZD1222 and some 25 received two doses of the MenACWY control vaccine. Findings and caveats that apply to the study as a whole: Because no day 14 peak-response samples were available, the repertoires could be characterized only after the peak T cell response. The whole spike protein was spanned by vaccine-associated CD4 TCRs, and dominant responses were seen in regions 160-218 and 743-854. Nearly half of unique spike-specific TCRs reportedly recognized epitopes outside regions mutated in the B.1.351 and B.1.1.7 variants. Most participants were white British and females outnumbered males, and the authors suggested that clonal diversity may have been underestimated. Spike-specific TCR breadth and depth rose significantly after two AZD1222 doses compared with day 0 and with MenACWY recipients. Conclusions about previously exposed vaccinees are limited, since just six AZD1222 recipients were seropositive for SARS-CoV-2 at baseline. In the small 56-69-year group, the increase in depth fell short of significance, most likely because of low power.

As concerns this clone: Its antigen remains unidentified. The record has no base qualities; no much larger clone is one base away.

The sample's time point label, decoded: baseline before first vaccination. The vaccinee samples were drawn from two UK trials, COV001 and COV002, one of which was a single-blind randomized controlled phase 2/3 trial testing AZD1222 (ChAdOx1 nCoV-19) in healthy adults. Trial participant PBMC samples were collected at day 0 and day 28 after the second dose for TCRbeta chain sequencing. The CDR3 regions of human TCRbeta chains were subjected to immunosequencing. In the authors' own workflow: Repertoire TCRs were matched against a reference library of SARS-CoV-2-specific TCRs generated with the MIRA antigen-specificity platform. Breadth was defined as the fraction of unique TCRs that were SARS-CoV-2-associated, and depth was defined as the fraction of total T cells that were SARS-CoV-2-associated. Using the MIRA data, each spike-specific TCR was mapped to the spike region that the TCR reacts to and placed in a CD4 or CD8 class. Log10-transformed breadth and depth values were compared by one-way ANOVA with Sidak's multiple comparisons tests. TCRdb mirrors the immuneACCESS table, restricted to in-frame sequences. Some clones are absent from its copies; in checked studies, under half trace to an unresolved V gene, and the reason for the others is unknown. That table is the source of V, J and clone size, and D and trimming were worked out from the DNA. The sample table lists 75,000 to 100,000 clones, just over 85% of them with a count of one. Of the sample, 5% to 7.5% is held by the ten largest clones.

Taken from the germline V gene, the CDR1 and CDR2 loops are MNHNS and SASEGT. Inclusive of the bounding cysteine and phenylalanine, the CDR3 is 16 residues long. The only DNA kept is the CDR3, 48 bases in frame from the first base. V is cut by 2 bases and J by 2 bases, and the space between the germline ends is 13 bases. The sequencing used peripheral blood, collected on day 0 of AZD1222 vaccination. The origin of this receptor is an adult in good health. The chain is assembled from TRBV6-1 and TRBJ1-5; the D gene is possibly TRBD1, with 5 bases matching. The CDR3 protein sequence reads: CASSENARDGNQPQHF. Here is the DNA: TGTGCCAGCAGTGAAAATGCCAGGGACGGCAATCAGCCCCAGCATTTT.